Each of the 15 T cell receptor beta chains below was sequenced from the same sample in a study of T cell changes during pregnancy in multiple sclerosis. Assay: immunoSEQ multiplex PCR; the TCRdb copy retains only in-frame clones and omits some. The sample lists about 69,000 clones, about 92% seen once, with roughly 2% in the top ten. This specimen was peripheral blood, taken in the third trimester of pregnancy. The source of these receptors is a female donor in good health, enrolled as a control in a pregnancy study.

The chain employs TRBV19 and TRBJ1-1; the D gene is possibly TRBD1 (6 bases). Deletions cut 7 bases from V and 6 bases from J, with 21 bases between. There are 15 residues in the CDR3. Germline assignment: CDR1 LNHDA and CDR2 SQIVND (reference sequence). The CDR3 nucleotides read TGTGCCAGTACACCGGGACATTACGCCCTCCCTGAAGCTTTCTTT. Translation gives CASTPGHYALPEAFF.

The chain employs TRBV30 and TRBJ1-2; TRBD1 might be the D (6 bases). The CDR3 consists of 14 residues. Trimming removed 0 bases from V and 8 bases from J, with 16 bases in between. CDR1 and CDR2 from the germline V gene are GTSNPN and SVGIG (reference sequence). CDR3 nucleotides: TGTGCCTGGAGTGTACAATACAGGGAGATGGGCTACACCTTC. Protein product: CAWSVQYREMGYTF. Drawing the rest from reference TRBV30 and TRBJ1-2, the complete variable domain is SQTIHQWPATLVQPVGSPLSLECTVEGTSNPNLYWYRQAAGRGLQLLFYSVGIGQISSEVPQNLSASRPQDRQFILSSKKLLLSDSGFYLCAWSVQYREMGYTFGSGTRLTVV.

This rearrangement joins TRBV7-6 to TRBJ2-7; D might be TRBD1 (5 bases). CDR3 length equals 12 residues. The germline CDR1 and CDR2 sequences are SGHVS and FNYEAQ. Deletions cut 4 bases from V and 5 bases from J, with 9 bases between. The CDR3 reads CASSWGRNEQYF. The CDR3 region has the DNA TGTGCCAGCAGCTGGGGCAGGAACGAGCAGTACTTC.

The CDR3 sequence: CASSGALGSNQPQHF. The CDR3 coding sequence is TGCGCCAGCAGCGGGGCCTTGGGAAGCAATCAGCCCCAGCATTTT. The chain is built from TRBV4-1 and TRBJ1-5, with D perhaps matching TRBD1 (5 bases). The CDR3 consists of 15 residues. V lost 5 bases and J lost 1, with 12 bases in between. Germline CDR1 is MGHRA and CDR2 is YSYEKL.

The chain combines TRBV30 with TRBJ2-6; D remains unclear. The CDR3 sequence is 14 residues long. Germline CDR1 reads GTSNPN; CDR2 reads SVGIG (reference sequence). The V end lost 3 bases, the J end lost 4 bases, and 10 bases lay between the germline ends. The CDR3: CAWSESTGANVLTF. The CDR3 DNA reads as TGTGCCTGGAGCGAATCTACCGGGGCCAACGTCCTGACTTTC.

As concerns this clone: The germline gene is not matched at one end of the junction; a read error may be the cause. Different DNA sequences within this sample yield the same CDR3. This chain joins TRBV4-1 and TRBJ1-2; TRBD1 is a possible D gene (6 bases). CDR3 length: 14 residues. Germline V gives CDR1 MGHRA, CDR2 YSYEKL. Here the CDR3 reads CASSQGQNDYGYTF. CDR3 nucleotide sequence: TGCGCCAGCAGTCAAGGACAGAACGACTATGGCTACACCTTC.

The chain joins TRBV6-5 to TRBJ1-1; D might be TRBD1 (5 bases). The CDR3 sequence is 13 residues long. V was pared by 6 bases and J by 1 base, with 9 bases between. CDR1 MNHEY and CDR2 SVGAGI come from the germline V gene. The CDR3 DNA sequence: TGTGCCAGCAGAAGACAGAGGAACACTGAAGCTTTCTTT. This sequence encodes CASRRQRNTEAFF.

The chain recombines TRBV18 with TRBJ2-4; 7 positions agree with TRBD1. The germline gives CDR1 KGHSH, CDR2 LQKENI. With 3 bases clipped from V and 6 bases from J, the junction kept 8 bases outside the gene matches. This CDR3 spans 15 amino acids. CDR3 nucleotide sequence: TGTGCCAGCTCACCCCCCGGGACAGAATCAAACATTCAGTACTTC. Translation: CASSPPGTESNIQYF.

The V call is TRBV30, the J call TRBJ1-1, with D uncertain. The CDR3 contains 13 residues. V lost 6 bases and J 3 bases, leaving 14 bases between the germline ends. CDR1 GTSNPN and CDR2 SVGIG come from the germline V gene (reference sequence). As DNA, the CDR3 is TGTGCCTGTTCGGGGAATGAGGACACTGAAGCTTTCTTT. Its translation is CACSGNEDTEAFF. Drawing the rest from reference TRBV30 and TRBJ1-1, the complete variable domain is SQTIHQWPATLVQPVGSPLSLECTVEGTSNPNLYWYRQAAGRGLQLLFYSVGIGQISSEVPQNLSASRPQDRQFILSSKKLLLSDSGFYLCACSGNEDTEAFFGQGTRLTVV.

This clone occurred once. This chain connects TRBV5-6 to TRBJ2-7; D may be TRBD1 (6 bases). CDR1 and CDR2 (germline): SGHDT, YYEEEE. V lost 1 base and J 2 bases, leaving 10 bases between the germline ends. This CDR3 has 14 amino acids. CDR3 DNA: TGTGCCAGCAGCTTGTTTGAGGGGGCCTACGAGCAGTACTTC. Its translation: CASSLFEGAYEQYF.

The chain has TRBV28 and TRBJ1-2; 7 bases fit TRBD1. Trimming removed 6 bases from V and 8 bases from J; junction bases left unmatched: 3. Germline CDR1 and CDR2: MDHEN and SYDVKM. This CDR3 comprises 11 residues. CDR3 amino acids: CASSTGAGYTF. CDR3 in DNA: TGTGCCAGCAGCACAGGGGCCGGCTACACCTTC.

This chain connects TRBV7-9 to TRBJ2-6, with 8 bases matching TRBD1. Germline-derived CDR1 and CDR2 are SEHNR and FQNEAQ (reference sequence). The CDR3 is 15 residues long. Trimming removed 6 bases from V and 2 bases from J; junction bases left unmatched: 3. The CDR3 DNA reads as TGTGCCAGCAGGTACAGGGGGACTGGGGCCAACGTCCTGACTTTC. Its protein is CASRYRGTGANVLTF.

This clone was recorded only once. The chain carries TRBV7-6 and TRBJ2-1; tentative D call: TRBD2 (6 bases). The germline CDR1 and CDR2 sequences are SGHVS and FNYEAQ. V dropped 1 base and J dropped 8 bases, with 15 bases sitting between them. The CDR3 extends over 15 amino acids. This chain's CDR3 is CASSLVAAKVDEQFF. The CDR3 coding sequence is TGTGCCAGCAGCTTAGTAGCGGCCAAGGTGGATGAGCAGTTCTTC.

A single count supports this clone. V and J are TRBV28 and TRBJ2-7, with D maybe TRBD2 (6 bases). The ends were cut back, 7 bases at V and 3 bases at J, with 16 bases in the middle. Germline lookup yields CDR1 MDHEN and CDR2 SYDVKM. CDR3 length equals 14 residues. Here the CDR3 reads CASTRGGKDYEQYF. In DNA, the CDR3 is TGTGCCAGCACCCGGGGAGGAAAAGACTACGAGCAGTACTTC.

The rearrangement links TRBV19 to TRBJ1-5; unclear D gene. CDR1 and CDR2 (germline): LNHDA, SQIVND (reference sequence). This CDR3 is built from 14 residues. V lost 7 bases to trimming and J lost 7 bases, with 17 bases between them. In nucleotides, the CDR3 is TGTGCCAGTACCCCCACCGGGGTGAGGCAGCCCCAGCATTTT. It is translated as CASTPTGVRQPQHF.